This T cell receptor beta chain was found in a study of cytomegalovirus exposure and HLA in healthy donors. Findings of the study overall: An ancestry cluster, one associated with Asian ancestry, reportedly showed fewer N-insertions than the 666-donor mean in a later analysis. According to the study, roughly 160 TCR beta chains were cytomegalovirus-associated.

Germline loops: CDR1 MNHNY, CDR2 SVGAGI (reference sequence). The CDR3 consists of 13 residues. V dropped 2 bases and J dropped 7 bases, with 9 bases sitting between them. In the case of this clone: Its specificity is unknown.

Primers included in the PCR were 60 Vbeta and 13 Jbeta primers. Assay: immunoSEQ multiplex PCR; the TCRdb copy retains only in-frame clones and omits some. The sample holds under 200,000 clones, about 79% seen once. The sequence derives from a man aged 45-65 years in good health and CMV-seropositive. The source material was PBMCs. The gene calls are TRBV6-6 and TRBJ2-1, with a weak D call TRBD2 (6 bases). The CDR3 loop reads CASSYPGGNEQFF. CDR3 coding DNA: TGTGCCAGCAGTTACCCCGGGGGAAATGAGCAGTTCTTC.